Described below is a single T cell receptor (beta chain) sequence and its context. Antigen unknown. TCRdb keeps only in-frame clones here, not all; method: immunoSEQ multiplex PCR. The profile shows tens of thousands of clones, about 76% of them singletons. The data were obtained in a study of vaccination effects on CD4 cells after COVID-19. Study as a whole: Two doses of BNT162b2 or mRNA-1273 vaccine were administered to participants.

Regarding the study as a whole: Convalescent patients were few in the study, and early post-infection timepoints were absent. The study found marked clonal contraction of infection- and vaccine-induced clones late after vaccination.

CD4+ T cells were isolated after around 10 days of culture. The V gene lost 1 base and the J gene lost 4 bases, with 7 bases spanning the gap. The germline V gene has CDR1 MNHEY and CDR2 SVGEGT. The CDR3 contains 13 residues. The sample in question was CD4+ T cells from PBMCs cultured without peptide, obtained before COVID-19 vaccination. The gene calls are TRBV6-2 or TRBV6-3 and TRBJ1-2; D uncertain. The receptor's source is a human donor who had a prior SARS-CoV-2 infection. The CDR3: CASSYFYSYGYTF. The CDR3 DNA follows: TGTGCCAGCAGTTACTTCTATAGCTATGGCTACACCTTC.